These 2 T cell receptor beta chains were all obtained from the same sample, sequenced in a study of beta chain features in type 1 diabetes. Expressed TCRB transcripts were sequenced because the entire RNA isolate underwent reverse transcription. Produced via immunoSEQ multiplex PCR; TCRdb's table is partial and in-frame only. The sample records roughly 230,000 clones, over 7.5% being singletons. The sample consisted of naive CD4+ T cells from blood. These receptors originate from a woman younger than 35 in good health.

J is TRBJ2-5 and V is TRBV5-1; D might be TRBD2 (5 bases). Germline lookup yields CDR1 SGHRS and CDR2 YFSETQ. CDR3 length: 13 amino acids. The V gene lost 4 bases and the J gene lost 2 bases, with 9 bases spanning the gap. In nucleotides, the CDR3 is TGCGCCAGCAGCCCCGAGGGACAAGAGACCCAGTACTTC. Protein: CASSPEGQETQYF.

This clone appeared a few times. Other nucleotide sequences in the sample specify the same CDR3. The CDR3 is CASSYSGGRETQYF. The CDR3 DNA follows: TGTGCCAGCAGTTACTCAGGGGGAAGGGAGACCCAGTACTTC. The chain employs TRBV6-6 and TRBJ2-5; a possible D gene is TRBD1 (6 bases). Germline CDR1 reads MNHNY; CDR2 reads SVGAGI (reference sequence). This CDR3 has 14 amino acids. Trimming left V 0 bases short and J 5 bases short, with 10 bases between.